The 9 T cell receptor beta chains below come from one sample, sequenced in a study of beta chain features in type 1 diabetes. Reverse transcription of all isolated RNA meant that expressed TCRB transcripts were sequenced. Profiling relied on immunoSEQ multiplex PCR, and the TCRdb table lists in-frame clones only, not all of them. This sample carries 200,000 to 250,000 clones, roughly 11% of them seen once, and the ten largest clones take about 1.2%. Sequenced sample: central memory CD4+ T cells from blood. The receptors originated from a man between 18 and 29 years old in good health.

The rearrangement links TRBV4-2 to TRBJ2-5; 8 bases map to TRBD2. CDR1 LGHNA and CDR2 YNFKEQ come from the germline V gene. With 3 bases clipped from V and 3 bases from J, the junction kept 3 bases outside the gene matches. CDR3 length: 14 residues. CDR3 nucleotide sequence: TGTGCCAGCAGCCAGTCCGGGGGGGAAGAGACCCAGTACTTC. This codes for CASSQSGGEETQYF.

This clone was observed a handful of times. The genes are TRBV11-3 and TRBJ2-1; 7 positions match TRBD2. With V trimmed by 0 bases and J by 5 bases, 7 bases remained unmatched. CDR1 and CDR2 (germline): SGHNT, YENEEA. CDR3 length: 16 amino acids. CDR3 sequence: CASSLDAGVGDNEQFF. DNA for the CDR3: TGTGCCAGCAGCTTAGATGCGGGAGTAGGGGACAATGAGCAGTTCTTC. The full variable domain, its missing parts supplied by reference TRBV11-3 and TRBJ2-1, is EAGVVQSPRYKIIEKKQPVAFWCNPISGHNTLYWYLQNLGQGPELLIRYENEEAVDDSQLPKDRFSAERLKGVDSTLKIQPAELGDSAVYLCASSLDAGVGDNEQFFGPGTRLTVL.

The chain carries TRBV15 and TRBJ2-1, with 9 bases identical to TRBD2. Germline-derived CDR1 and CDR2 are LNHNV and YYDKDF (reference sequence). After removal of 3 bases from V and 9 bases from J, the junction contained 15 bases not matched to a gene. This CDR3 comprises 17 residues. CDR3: CATSSLYSLAGRGEQFF. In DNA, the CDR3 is TGTGCCACCAGCAGCCTATACTCCCTAGCGGGGAGGGGTGAGCAGTTCTTC.

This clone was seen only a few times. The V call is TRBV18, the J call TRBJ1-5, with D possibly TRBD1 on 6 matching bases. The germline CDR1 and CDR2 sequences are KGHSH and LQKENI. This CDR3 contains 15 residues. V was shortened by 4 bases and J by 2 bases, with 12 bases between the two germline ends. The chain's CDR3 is CASSRTGMRNQPQHF. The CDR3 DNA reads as TGTGCCAGCTCACGCACAGGGATGCGCAATCAGCCCCAGCATTTT.

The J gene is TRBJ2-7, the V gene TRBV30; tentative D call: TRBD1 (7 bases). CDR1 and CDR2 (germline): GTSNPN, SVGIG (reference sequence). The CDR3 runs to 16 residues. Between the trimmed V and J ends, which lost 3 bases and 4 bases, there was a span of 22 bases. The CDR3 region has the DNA TGTGCCTGGAGCCGTCTTCGCGGGACAGCGACTTACGAGCAGTACTTC. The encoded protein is CAWSRLRGTATYEQYF.

CDR3 DNA sequence: TGTGCCAGCGGACAGGGGGCATCCGGGGAGCTGTTTTTT. Protein: CASGQGASGELFF. J is TRBJ2-2 and V is TRBV7-7; the match to TRBD1 covers 11 bases. Germline trimming cut 8 bases from V and 6 bases from J; bases unmatched to any gene: 2. The CDR3 has 13 amino acids. CDR1 and CDR2 (germline): SSHAT, FNYEAQ (reference sequence).

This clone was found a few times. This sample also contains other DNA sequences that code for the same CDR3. CDR3 residues: CASSGTGTAAYEQYF. For the CDR3, the DNA is TGTGCCAGCAGTGGTACCGGGACAGCCGCCTACGAGCAGTACTTC. The chain couples TRBV6-1 to TRBJ2-7, with 7 bases lining up with TRBD1. This CDR3 is built from 15 residues. Germline CDR1 and CDR2: MNHNS and SASEGT. The V gene end was trimmed by 4 bases and the J gene end by 2 bases; junction bases not matched to a gene: 8.

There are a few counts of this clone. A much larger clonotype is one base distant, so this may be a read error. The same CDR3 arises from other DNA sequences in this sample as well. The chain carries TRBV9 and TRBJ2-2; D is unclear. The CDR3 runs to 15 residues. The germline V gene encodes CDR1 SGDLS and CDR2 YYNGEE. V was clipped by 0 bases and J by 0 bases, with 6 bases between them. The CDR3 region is CASSVAPANTGELFF. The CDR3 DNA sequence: TGTGCCAGCAGCGTAGCTCCAGCGAACACCGGGGAGCTGTTTTTT.

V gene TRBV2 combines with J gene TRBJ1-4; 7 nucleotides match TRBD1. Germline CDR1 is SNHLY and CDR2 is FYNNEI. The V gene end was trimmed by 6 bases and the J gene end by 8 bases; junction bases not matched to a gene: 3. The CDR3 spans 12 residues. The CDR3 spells CASRQGSEKLFF. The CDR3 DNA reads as TGTGCCAGCAGACAGGGGAGCGAAAAACTGTTTTTT.